These T cell receptor beta chains were read from a single sample in a study of response to subunit inactivated influenza vaccine. Using its own MiXCR run on the RT-PCR reads, TCRdb lists one record per CDR3 protein. The table has fewer than 700,000 distinct CDR3 sequences, 13% seen once. The source material was PBMCs from blood, sampled roughly 6 weeks after vaccination. Receptors were obtained from a man between 45 and 60 years old who received an inactivated influenza vaccine. CDR3s include the opening cysteine and the closing phenylalanine or tryptophan. D genes are given only for firm matches. For some rows the clone size is stated as once, few or many, or as a class when expanded; others skip it.

D	size	J	V	CDR3	DNA
-	many	TRBJ2-7	TRBV15	CATSRDSYEQYF	TGTGCCACCAGCAGAGACAGCTACGAGCAGTACTTC
-	-	TRBJ2-5	TRBV5-6	CASQLLGTQYF	TGTGCCAGCCAGCTCCTGGGGACCCAGTACTTC
-	-	TRBJ2-5	TRBV15	CATSRDRLARPETQYF	TGTGCCACCAGCAGAGATCGGCTAGCGCGTCCGGAGACCCAGTACTTC
-	-	TRBJ2-1	TRBV6-5	CASSYDRAFGSYNEQFF	TGTGCCAGCAGTTACGACAGAGCGTTCGGCTCCTACAATGAGCAGTTCTTC
-	many	TRBJ2-7	TRBV6-5	CASSYQVLSYEQYF	TGTGCCAGCAGTTACCAGGTGCTTTCCTACGAGCAGTACTTC
-	-	TRBJ2-1	TRBV7-8	CASSLVHGSIGRVYGNEQFF	TGTGCCAGCAGCTTAGTTCATGGTTCTATCGGGAGAGTCTACGGCAATGAGCAGTTCTTC
-	many	TRBJ2-1	TRBV11-2	CASSPEDIEQFF	TGTGCCAGCAGCCCTGAGGACATCGAGCAGTTCTTC
TRBD2	-	TRBJ2-7	TRBV15	CATSRLAGGPREQYF	TGTGCCACCAGCAGGCTGGCGGGAGGGCCCCGAGAGCAGTACTTC
TRBD1	few	TRBJ2-3	TRBV20-1	CSGSGGGIGADTQYF	TGCAGTGGTTCAGGGGGCGGGATCGGCGCAGATACGCAGTATTTT
TRBD2	-	TRBJ2-1	TRBV15	CATQDTSGSYNEQFF	TGTGCCACCCAAGACACTAGCGGGAGTTACAATGAGCAGTTCTTC
-	-	TRBJ2-1	TRBV12-3/TRBV12-4	CASTGTQRFYNEQFF	TGTGCCAGCACCGGGACACAACGTTTCTACAATGAGCAGTTCTTC
TRBD2	few	TRBJ2-5	TRBV10-3	CAISESSGTPPETQYF	TGTGCCATCAGTGAGTCTAGCGGGACACCACCGGAGACCCAGTACTTC
TRBD1	few	TRBJ2-3	TRBV6-1	CASSPTGGGDTQYF	TGTGCCAGCAGTCCCACAGGGGGTGGAGATACGCAGTATTTT
TRBD1	-	TRBJ2-7	TRBV11-2	CASRLGKGQAFYEQYF	TGTGCCAGCAGACTTGGGAAGGGACAGGCTTTCTACGAGCAGTACTTC
-	-	TRBJ2-2	TRBV11-2	CASSPGFSDIYTGELFF	TGTGCCAGCAGCCCGGGTTTCTCGGACATTTACACCGGGGAGCTGTTTTTT
-	few	TRBJ2-1	TRBV7-2	CASSSPPGRNEQFF	TGTGCCAGCAGCTCACCCCCAGGGAGGAATGAGCAGTTCTTC
-	-	TRBJ1-5	TRBV20-1	CSARDISRVWSNQPQHF	TGCAGTGCTAGAGATATCTCCAGGGTATGGAGCAATCAGCCCCAGCATTTT
-	many	TRBJ2-1	TRBV4-3	CASSQDFYSQAGNEQFF	TGCGCCAGCAGCCAAGATTTTTATTCACAGGCGGGGAATGAGCAGTTCTTC